The clone carrying this T cell receptor beta chain was detected a few times. The sample comes from a study of identical twins. Trimming left V 4 bases short and J 1 base short, with 10 bases between. The CDR3 spans 13 residues. The germline V gene encodes CDR1 DFQATT and CDR2 SNEGSKA (reference sequence). Template switching introduced a universal primer site, and the cDNA bore unique molecular identifiers. MiXCR, applied by TCRdb to the 5' RACE reads, yields one record per CDR3 protein. The sample shows roughly 750,000 distinct CDR3 sequences, 20% to 25% of them seen only once. The sample also formed part of further work on T cells expressing NK-cell markers. That study reports: An anti-gamma-delta TCR antibody restricted sorting to alpha-beta TCR T cells in several experiments.

Source material: PBMCs. This receptor was taken from a woman aged 18-29 years in good health. J is TRBJ2-5 and V is TRBV20-1; D is uncertain. CDR3: CSATHRPQETQYF. CDR3 nucleotide sequence: TGCAGTGCTACACACCGACCCCAAGAGACCCAGTACTTC.